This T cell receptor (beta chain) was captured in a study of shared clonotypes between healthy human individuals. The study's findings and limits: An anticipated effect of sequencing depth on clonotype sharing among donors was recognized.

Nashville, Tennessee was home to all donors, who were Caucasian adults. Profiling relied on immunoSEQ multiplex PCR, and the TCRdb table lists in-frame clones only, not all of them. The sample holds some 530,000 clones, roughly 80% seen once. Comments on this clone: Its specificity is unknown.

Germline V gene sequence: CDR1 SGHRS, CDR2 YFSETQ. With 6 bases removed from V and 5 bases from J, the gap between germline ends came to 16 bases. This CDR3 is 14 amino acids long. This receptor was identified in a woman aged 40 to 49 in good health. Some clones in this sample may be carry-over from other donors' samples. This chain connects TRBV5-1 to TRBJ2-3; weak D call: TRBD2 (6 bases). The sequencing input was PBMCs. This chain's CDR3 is CASTEGGSEDTQYF. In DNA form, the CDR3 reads TGCGCCAGCACTGAAGGAGGGAGTGAAGATACGCAGTATTTT.